This T cell receptor beta chain was sequenced during a study of T cell changes during pregnancy in multiple sclerosis (dated by TCRdb to the late 2010s). Describing the broader study: The study examined how the T cell repertoire changed over the course of pregnancy in women with multiple sclerosis.

To prepare the library, the immunoSEQ multiplex PCR assay was applied. The table was pulled from immuneACCESS by TCRdb, which kept in-frame rearrangements only. Such tables lose some clones; where checked, under half of the loss comes from unresolved V genes, and the rest has no known cause. This sample gives roughly 42,000 clones in total; 80% to 90% of them show up just once. More than 0.55% of the sample comes from the top ten. Note on this clone: Its antigen remains undetermined. No much larger clone exists at a distance of one base, and base qualities are not known.

CDR1 SGHRS and CDR2 YFSETQ were looked up in the germline V gene. Taken from cysteine to phenylalanine, the CDR3 has 19 residues. Only the CDR3 DNA is retained, 57 bases long and in frame from the first base. Germline trimming: 1 base from V, 6 bases from J; junction bases outside gene matches: 15. This material consisted of CD4+ T cells from peripheral blood mononuclear cells, taken in the first trimester of pregnancy. This chain joins TRBV5-1 to TRBJ2-2; TRBD1 lines up with 10 middle nucleotides. The TCR originated in a female donor with multiple sclerosis, enrolled in a pregnancy study. At the DNA level, the sequence is TGCGCCAGCAGCTTGTCGAGGACGGGACAGGGGAGCCCACCCGGGGAGCTGTTTTTT. This codes for CASSLSRTGQGSPPGELFF.